The clone carrying this T cell receptor (beta chain) was seen a handful of times. Antigen specificity is unknown. This CDR3 contains 19 residues. Germline CDR1 and CDR2: MDHEN and SYDVKM. Trimming cost V 2 bases and J 2 bases; bases outside gene matches: 13. The data belong to a study of T cells in Graves' hyperthyroidism and ophthalmopathy. Whole-study findings and limits: Classification by a 13 V-J model distinguished ophthalmopathy from stable hyperthyroidism.

Amplification of TCR beta CDR3 regions was performed using RNA transcripts as template. When the TCR CDR3 underwent first-round RT-PCR, the HTBI primer set was used. TCRdb fed the multiplex PCR reads into MiXCR, producing one record per CDR3 protein. The sample includes roughly 740,000 distinct CDR3 sequences, around 15% of them seen just once. V and J are TRBV28 and TRBJ1-4; TRBD1 agrees at 8 bases. Sequencing was carried out using blood. The TCR comes from a man in his late teens or twenties with Graves' hyperthyroidism. CDR3 residues: CASSLEIRDRRDTNEKLFF. In DNA form, the CDR3 reads TGTGCCAGCAGTTTAGAAATAAGGGACAGGAGGGACACTAATGAAAAACTGTTTTTT. Full variable domain (remainder filled in from reference TRBV28 and TRBJ1-4): DVKVTQSSRYLVKRTGEKVFLECVQDMDHENMFWYRQDPGLGLRLIYFSYDVKMKEKGDIPEGYSVSREKKERFSLILESASTNQTSMYLCASSLEIRDRRDTNEKLFFGSGTQLSVL.